This T cell receptor beta chain was sequenced for a study of shared clonotypes between healthy human individuals. Generated by immunoSEQ multiplex PCR, the TCRdb table keeps only in-frame clones and is missing some. The table has 650,000 to 700,000 clones, about 90% seen once; the top ten hold 30% to 40%. Healthy HIV-negative adults without recent acute infections or vaccinations served as donors. The specimen was memory CD8+ T cells from PBMCs. Described subset: CD45RO+ cells pooled with CCR7-negative TemRA cells. This TCR was recovered from a man younger than 35 in good health. Some clones in this sample may be carry-over from other donors' samples.

The CDR3 region has the DNA TGTGCCAGCAGCTTGCACTTCCCTCCAACCACTAATGAAAAACTGTTTTTT. Translation gives CASSLHFPPTTNEKLFF. The J gene is TRBJ1-4, the V gene TRBV5-5; no clear D gene. This CDR3 is 17 amino acids long. Trimming pared 1 base from V and 2 bases from J, leaving 15 bases between. Germline CDR1 and CDR2: SGHKS and YYEKEE (reference sequence).